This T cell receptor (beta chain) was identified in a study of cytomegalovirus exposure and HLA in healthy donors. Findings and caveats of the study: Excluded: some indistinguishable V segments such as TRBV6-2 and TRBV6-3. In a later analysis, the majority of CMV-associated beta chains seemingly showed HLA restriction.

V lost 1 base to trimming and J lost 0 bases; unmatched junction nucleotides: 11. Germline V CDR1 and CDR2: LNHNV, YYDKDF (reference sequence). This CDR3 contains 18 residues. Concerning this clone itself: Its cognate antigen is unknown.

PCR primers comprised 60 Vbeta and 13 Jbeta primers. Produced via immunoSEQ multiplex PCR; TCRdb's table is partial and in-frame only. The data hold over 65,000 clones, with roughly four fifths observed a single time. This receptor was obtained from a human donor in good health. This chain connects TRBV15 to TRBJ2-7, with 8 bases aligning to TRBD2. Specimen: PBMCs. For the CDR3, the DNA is TGTGCCACCAGCAGAGCTCCCTCGCCCGGGAGGGCCTCCTACGAGCAGTACTTC. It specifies CATSRAPSPGRASYEQYF.